Listed here is a single TCR beta chain. Deletions cut 1 base from V and 0 bases from J, with 10 bases between. The V gene's germline CDR1 is SGHAT and CDR2 FQNNGV. The length of the CDR3 is 16 residues. This sample is part of a study of blood T cell repertoires in COVID-19. In the authors' workflow: Amplification from reference gene primers served as the basis for estimated nucleated cell counts. Here immunoSEQ multiplex PCR was the method, and the copy in TCRdb shows in-frame clones only, minus some. The V and J calls and clone size are taken from that table; D and trimming were inferred from the DNA. Of approximately 210,000 clones listed, approximately 84% are singletons.

This receptor was obtained from a woman aged 45-65 years with active or convalescent COVID-19. Specimen: peripheral blood. V is TRBV11-2 and J is TRBJ1-3; D gene uncertain. This CDR3 is CASSLARSDSGNTIYF. DNA for the CDR3: TGTGCCAGCAGCTTAGCGCGCAGCGACTCTGGAAACACCATATATTTT.